Presented here are 17 T cell receptor beta chains from one specimen sequenced in a study of cytomegalovirus exposure and HLA in healthy donors. The PCR contained 60 Vbeta and 13 Jbeta primers. Profiling relied on immunoSEQ multiplex PCR, and the TCRdb table lists in-frame clones only, not all of them. The sample lists some 120,000 clones, over 75% occurring once. The sample comprised PBMCs. The origin of the receptors is a young man in good health and CMV-seropositive.

J is TRBJ1-5 and V is TRBV4-2; TRBD1 matches 8 bases. Germline CDR1 LGHNA, CDR2 YNFKEQ. The CDR3 sequence is 18 residues long. The J segment lost 0 bases and the V segment lost 4 bases, leaving 11 bases of the junction unmatched. The CDR3 loop is CASSPDRESSYSNQPQHF. The CDR3, as DNA: TGTGCCAGCAGCCCGGACAGGGAGTCCTCTTATAGCAATCAGCCCCAGCATTTT.

The chain is built from TRBV6-6 and TRBJ2-7; TRBD2 aligns across 7 bases. CDR1 and CDR2 (germline): MNHNY, SVGAGI (reference sequence). The CDR3 has 14 amino acids. The ends lost 5 bases at V and 5 bases at J; junction bases unmatched: 9. CDR3 amino acids: CASSPGRSGDEQYF. DNA for the CDR3: TGTGCCAGCAGTCCCGGACGGAGCGGGGACGAGCAGTACTTC.

This clone was seen a single time. CDR3 coding DNA: TGTGCCAGCAGTTTATGGGCAGGGGTGAGGACCCAGTACTTC. This translates into CASSLWAGVRTQYF. The chain carries TRBV27 and TRBJ2-5; possibly TRBD1 for D (6 bases). The CDR3 is 14 residues long. The V gene lost 1 base and the J gene lost 7 bases, with 13 bases spanning the gap. Germline V CDR1 and CDR2: MNHEY, SMNVEV (reference sequence).

This clone has just a few counts. This rearrangement joins TRBV19 to TRBJ1-1; D not certain. Between the trimmed V and J ends, which lost 5 bases and 2 bases, there was a span of 3 bases. CDR1 is LNHDA and CDR2 is SQIVND in the germline V gene (reference sequence). This CDR3 has 11 amino acids. The CDR3 is CASSLNTEAFF. CDR3 in DNA: TGTGCCAGTAGTTTAAACACTGAAGCTTTCTTT.

This clone was seen a few times. The chain combines TRBV6-6 with TRBJ1-4, with D possibly TRBD1 on 6 matching bases. V was cut by 7 bases and J by 4 bases, with 16 bases left in between. Germline V CDR1 and CDR2: MNHNY, SVGAGI (reference sequence). The CDR3 sequence is 15 residues long. Here the CDR3 DNA reads TGTGCCAGCACGGCAGGGGAAGGGGATAATGAAAAACTGTTTTTT. The encoded protein is CASTAGEGDNEKLFF.

V is TRBV5-4 and J is TRBJ2-1; 9 bases fit TRBD2. The germline V gene encodes CDR1 SGHNT and CDR2 YYREEE (reference sequence). This CDR3 contains 15 residues. V shed 1 base and J 6 bases; nucleotides not matched to a gene: 5. CDR3 DNA sequence: TGTGCCAGCAGCTTGAAACTAGCGGGTTTCAATGAGCAGTTCTTC. Translated, it gives CASSLKLAGFNEQFF. Filled out from reference TRBV5-4 and TRBJ2-1, the complete variable domain reads ETGVTQSPTHLIKTRGQQVTLRCSSQSGHNTVSWYQQALGQGPQFIFQYYREEENGRGNFPPRFSGLQFPNYSSELNVNALELDDSALYLCASSLKLAGFNEQFFGPGTRLTVL.

The rearrangement joins TRBV9 to TRBJ2-1, with 7 positions matching TRBD1. CDR1 and CDR2 (germline): SGDLS, YYNGEE. This CDR3 is built from 16 residues. Trimming removed 0 bases from V and 0 bases from J; junction bases left unmatched: 3. CDR3 DNA: TGTGCCAGCAGCGTAGTCGGGACAGACTCCTACAATGAGCAGTTCTTC. It codes for CASSVVGTDSYNEQFF.

A note on this clone: Compared with germline, one end of the junction differs, possibly owing to a read error. The CDR3 is CASSSGKAKNSQYF. The CDR3 region has the DNA TGCGCCAGCAGTAGCGGGAAAGCCAAAAACAGTCAGTACTTC. The rearrangement uses TRBV4-1 and TRBJ2-4, with 8 bases identical to TRBD2. This CDR3 spans 14 amino acids. Germline CDR1 is MGHRA and CDR2 is YSYEKL.

V usage is TRBV28 and J usage is TRBJ2-2; D is undetermined. The CDR3 totals 10 residues. The V gene lost 6 bases and the J gene lost 7 bases, with 3 bases spanning the gap. The germline CDR1 and CDR2 sequences are MDHEN and SYDVKM. CDR3 DNA sequence: TGTGCCAGCAGCCACGGGGAGCTGTTTTTT. Translating gives CASSHGELFF.

The chain employs TRBV30 and TRBJ1-2; D is unclear. CDR3 size: 13 residues. Germline CDR1 GTSNPN, CDR2 SVGIG (reference sequence). Trimming shortened V by 4 bases and J by 5 bases, and 14 bases separated the two germline ends. The CDR3: CAWMKGTGYGYTF. DNA of the CDR3: TGTGCCTGGATGAAGGGCACGGGGTATGGCTACACCTTC.

This clone was seen a handful of times. The chain combines TRBV5-6 with TRBJ2-5; tentative D call: TRBD1 (5 bases). Germline V gene sequence: CDR1 SGHDT, CDR2 YYEEEE. V was cut by 4 bases and J by 6 bases, with 16 bases left in between. The CDR3 has 14 amino acids. As DNA, the CDR3 is TGTGCCAGCAGCCAAGGACAAGCCAGCAAGACCCAGTACTTC. This sequence encodes CASSQGQASKTQYF.

This clone showed up just once. V usage is TRBV4-2 and J usage is TRBJ1-2, with D tentatively TRBD1 (6 bases). V was clipped by 0 bases and J by 6 bases, with 17 bases between them. Germline CDR1 is LGHNA and CDR2 is YNFKEQ. The CDR3 extends over 16 amino acids. Here the CDR3 reads CASSQDSGADKNGYTF. Here the CDR3 DNA reads TGTGCCAGCAGCCAAGATTCAGGGGCAGACAAAAATGGCTACACCTTC.

The chain is built from TRBV6-6 and TRBJ1-3, with 9 bases lining up with TRBD1. CDR1 is MNHNY, CDR2 SVGAGI, per germline (reference sequence). Unmatched junction bases numbered 6, after V lost 6 bases and J lost 0 bases. CDR3 length equals 16 residues. The CDR3: CASSRDRAFSGNTIYF. The CDR3 region has the DNA TGTGCCAGCAGCCGGGACAGGGCTTTCTCTGGAAACACCATATATTTT.

This rearrangement joins TRBV5-1 to TRBJ2-2; D may be TRBD2 (5 bases). The CDR3 has 16 residues. Deletions cut 3 bases from V and 2 bases from J, with 14 bases between. CDR1 SGHRS and CDR2 YFSETQ come from the germline V gene. The CDR3 DNA reads as TGCGCCAGCAGCTCCGGACTGGCGAAAAACACCGGGGAGCTGTTTTTT. Translation: CASSSGLAKNTGELFF.

In regard to this clone: At the DNA level, this CDR3 is encoded by other sequences in the same sample as well. The chain couples TRBV18 to TRBJ2-5, with D perhaps TRBD2 (6 bases). The CDR3 spans 13 residues. Germline lookup yields CDR1 KGHSH and CDR2 LQKENI. V lost 1 base, J lost 5 bases, and 8 bases lay in between. The CDR3 protein is CASSPRAGETQYF. The CDR3 nucleotides read TGTGCCAGCTCACCACGGGCGGGGGAGACCCAGTACTTC.

The V and J genes are TRBV9 and TRBJ2-7, with 7 bases matching TRBD2. CDR3 length equals 15 residues. The trim removed 0 bases at V and 2 bases at J, leaving 5 bases unmatched. Per the germline V gene, CDR1 is SGDLS and CDR2 is YYNGEE. For the CDR3, the DNA is TGTGCCAGCAGCGTAGGGGCTAGCGGTGCCTACGAGCAGTACTTC. It translates to CASSVGASGAYEQYF. Combining the CDR3 with reference TRBV9 and TRBJ2-7 gives the whole variable domain DSGVTQTPKHLITATGQRVTLRCSPRSGDLSVYWYQQSLDQGLQFLIQYYNGEERAKGNILERFSAQQFPDLHSELNLSSLELGDSALYFCASSVGASGAYEQYFGPGTRLTVT.

This chain links TRBV7-9 with TRBJ2-1; 7 positions match TRBD2. Germline V CDR1 and CDR2: SEHNR, FQNEAQ (reference sequence). The CDR3 contains 14 residues. Trimming at V came to 1 base and at J to 7 bases, leaving 4 bases not matched to a gene. The CDR3: CASSLGLASNEQFF. CDR3 in DNA: TGTGCCAGCAGCTTAGGACTAGCAAGTAATGAGCAGTTCTTC.